The 32 T cell receptor beta chains below were found in one sample sequenced in a study of PD-1 blockade in classical Hodgkin lymphoma. Sequencing was performed with immunoSEQ multiplex PCR; in TCRdb, only in-frame clones are kept and a portion is missing. The table lists around 43,000 clones, around 80% of them singletons. All trial patients relapsed after autologous stem cell transplantation. The specimen was peripheral blood mononuclear cells (PBMCs), collected at baseline. The origin of the receptors is a human donor with classical Hodgkin lymphoma.

The chain is built from TRBV25-1 and TRBJ1-1; 9 positions agree with TRBD1. The CDR3 spans 15 residues. Germline V gives CDR1 MGHDK, CDR2 SYGVNS. V shed 4 bases, J shed 1 base, and the junction held 4 bases outside the gene matches. The CDR3 coding sequence is TGTGCCAGCAGTGGTTGGACAGGGGCGAACACTGAAGCTTTCTTT. It yields the protein CASSGWTGANTEAFF.

This chain connects TRBV5-1 to TRBJ2-5, with TRBD1 matching over 7 bases. The J call could be wrong; TRBJ2-7 is a better fit for the DNA end. There are 17 residues in the CDR3. Germline-derived CDR1 and CDR2 are SGHRS and YFSETQ. CDR3 nucleotide sequence: TGCGCCAGCAGCCACAGGGGTGACGGTGTGGGGGCCTACGAGCAGTACTTC. This sequence encodes CASSHRGDGVGAYEQYF.

The chain joins TRBV18 to TRBJ2-7; perhaps D is TRBD1 or TRBD2 (5 bases each). The CDR3 covers 14 residues. Germline lookup yields CDR1 KGHSH and CDR2 LQKENI. V lost 3 bases to trimming and J lost 3 bases, with 12 bases between them. CDR3 nucleotide sequence: TGTGCCAGCTCACCGACTCGGGACCACTACGAGCAGTACTTC. This encodes CASSPTRDHYEQYF.

This clone ranks as medium-sized. The V gene is TRBV25-1, the J gene TRBJ1-4; no reliable D call. V lost 5 bases to trimming and J lost 4 bases, with 17 bases between them. Germline-derived CDR1 and CDR2 are MGHDK and SYGVNS. CDR3 size: 16 residues. The CDR3 DNA reads as TGTGCCAGCAGTTTCTCGAAGGTGGCTCGTAATGAAAAACTGTTTTTT. As protein: CASSFSKVARNEKLFF.

This clone was seen more than once but under ten times. The chain couples TRBV7-8 to TRBJ1-6; 9 bases are shared with TRBD1. V shed 4 bases, J shed 10 bases, and the junction held 5 bases outside the gene matches. CDR1 is SGHVS and CDR2 is FQNEAQ in the germline V gene. The CDR3 is 14 amino acids. The CDR3, as DNA: TGTGCCAGCAGCTCGTGGACAGGGGACTCACCCCTCCACTTT. This gives the protein CASSSWTGDSPLHF. The whole variable domain, remainder taken from reference TRBV7-8 and TRBJ1-6, is GAGVSQSPRYKVAKRGQDVALRCDPISGHVSLFWYQQALGQGPEFLTYFQNEAQLDKSGLPSDRFFAERPEGSVSTLKIQRTQQEDSAVYLCASSSWTGDSPLHFGNGTRLTVT.

This sequence joins TRBV19 and TRBJ2-2, with 10 positions matching TRBD1. The CDR3 is made up of 14 amino acids. Germline CDR1 is LNHDA and CDR2 is SQIVND (reference sequence). The V and J ends lost 8 bases and 0 bases, in that order; junction bases with no gene match: 0. CDR3: CASGQGANTGELFF. The CDR3 nucleotides are TGTGCCAGTGGACAGGGGGCGAACACCGGGGAGCTGTTTTTT.

This rearrangement joins TRBV7-9 to TRBJ1-4, with unresolved D. V shed 7 bases and J shed 2 bases, with 14 bases lying between them. This CDR3 contains 15 residues. The germline gives CDR1 SEHNR, CDR2 FQNEAQ (reference sequence). CDR3 sequence: CASTPRGLTNEKLFF. CDR3 DNA: TGTGCCAGCACCCCACGCGGACTGACTAATGAAAAACTGTTTTTT.

The chain links TRBV6-6 to TRBJ2-3; 7 bases fit TRBD2. This CDR3 contains 15 residues. The ends lost 2 bases at V and 3 bases at J; junction bases unmatched: 5. The germline V gene encodes CDR1 MNHNY and CDR2 SVGAGI (reference sequence). Here the CDR3 DNA reads TGTGCCAGCAGTTACCCGGGAGGTGGAACAGATACGCAGTATTTT. Protein sequence: CASSYPGGGTDTQYF.

J is TRBJ2-7 and V is TRBV5-5, with D perhaps TRBD1 (6 bases). CDR1 is SGHKS and CDR2 is YYEKEE in the germline V gene (reference sequence). V gave up 2 bases and J gave up 2 bases, with 11 bases separating them. CDR3 length equals 14 residues. The chain's CDR3 is CASSFMDSPYEQYF. The CDR3 DNA sequence: TGTGCCAGCAGCTTTATGGACAGTCCCTACGAGCAGTACTTC.

The chain couples TRBV6-4 to TRBJ1-1; 9 positions agree with TRBD1. Germline V CDR1 and CDR2: MRHNA, SNTAGT. With 8 bases clipped from V and 4 bases from J, the junction kept 14 bases outside the gene matches. The CDR3 runs 16 residues. The CDR3 DNA sequence: TGTGCCAGCTCCCTTGAGGGGGGACAGGGAGGCACTGAAGCTTTCTTT. Its translation: CASSLEGGQGGTEAFF.

The chain joins TRBV5-4 to TRBJ2-1; D call uncertain. CDR3 length: 14 amino acids. Germline V gene sequence: CDR1 SGHNT, CDR2 YYREEE (reference sequence). Trimming left V 1 base short and J 6 bases short, with 11 bases between. CDR3 loop: CASSLRSSFNEQFF. The DNA for the CDR3 is TGTGCCAGCAGCTTGAGGTCATCTTTCAATGAGCAGTTCTTC.

The J gene is TRBJ2-7, the V gene TRBV19; tentatively, D is TRBD2 (7 bases). The CDR3 sequence is 14 residues long. Germline lookup yields CDR1 LNHDA and CDR2 SQIVND (reference sequence). Trimming took 2 bases from V and 3 from J, leaving 11 bases between them. CDR3 DNA: TGTGCCAGTAGTATAAGGGGGGGACACTACGAGCAGTACTTC. Translated: CASSIRGGHYEQYF.

The rearrangement joins TRBV11-2 to TRBJ2-3, with D unresolved. V dropped 3 bases and J dropped 2 bases, with 12 bases sitting between them. Germline CDR1 is SGHAT and CDR2 is FQNNGV. CDR3 length: 15 residues. In nucleotides, the CDR3 is TGTGCCAGCAGCTTTTCCCCTCGGTTCACAGATACGCAGTATTTT. It codes for CASSFSPRFTDTQYF.

The V gene is TRBV6-5, the J gene TRBJ1-6; 12 nucleotides line up with TRBD1. CDR1 MNHEY and CDR2 SVGAGI come from the germline V gene. Trimming removed 4 bases from V and 6 bases from J; junction bases left unmatched: 4. The length of the CDR3 is 16 residues. The CDR3 nucleotides read TGTGCCAGCAGTTGGGGACAGGGGGCTCTTAATTCACCCCTCCACTTT. This encodes CASSWGQGALNSPLHF.

This chain connects TRBV10-3 to TRBJ1-2; the D gene is possibly TRBD1 (5 bases). The ends were cut back, 4 bases at V and 6 bases at J, with 15 bases in the middle. This CDR3 has 14 residues. Germline CDR1 reads ENHRY; CDR2 reads SYGVKD. This chain's CDR3 is CAISVEGDGDGYTF. The DNA of the CDR3 is TGTGCCATCAGTGTGGAAGGGGATGGAGATGGCTACACCTTC.

The chain has TRBV6-6 and TRBJ1-1; D remains ambiguous. The CDR3 is 12 residues long. V was shortened by 3 bases and J by 11 bases, with 13 bases between the two germline ends. Germline V CDR1 and CDR2: MNHNY, SVGAGI (reference sequence). CDR3: CASSYDFGWAFF. The CDR3, as DNA: TGTGCCAGCAGTTATGACTTCGGGTGGGCTTTCTTT.

The chain couples TRBV7-2 to TRBJ2-5, with 7 bases aligning to TRBD2. The end of the DNA aligns better with TRBJ2-7, so the J call may be wrong. This CDR3 spans 15 amino acids. Germline CDR1 is SGHTA and CDR2 is FQGNSA. The CDR3 DNA sequence: TGTGCCAGCAGCACACTACTAGCGTCCTCCTACGAGCAGTACTTC. This translates into CASSTLLASSYEQYF.

The genes are TRBV7-2 and TRBJ2-5; D call uncertain. Trimming pared 4 bases from V and 2 bases from J, leaving 8 bases between. Germline assignment: CDR1 SGHTA and CDR2 FQGNSA. This CDR3 contains 13 residues. CDR3 protein: CASSSRPQETQYF. DNA for the CDR3: TGTGCCAGCAGCTCGCGTCCACAAGAGACCCAGTACTTC.

The J gene is TRBJ2-3, the V gene TRBV6-1; D ambiguous. Trimming pared 4 bases from V and 2 bases from J, leaving 4 bases between. Germline CDR1 MNHNS, CDR2 SASEGT. This CDR3 is 12 amino acids long. CDR3 residues: CASSGSTDTQYF. In DNA, the CDR3 is TGTGCCAGCAGTGGGTCCACAGATACGCAGTATTTT.

The V and J genes are TRBV7-3 and TRBJ2-5, with D perhaps matching TRBD2 (5 bases). Germline lookup yields CDR1 SGHTA and CDR2 FQGTGA. The ends were cut back, 3 bases at V and 0 bases at J, with 8 bases in the middle. The CDR3 covers 14 residues. Written as DNA, the CDR3 is TGTGCCAGCAGCTTGTCAGCGGACCAAGAGACCCAGTACTTC. This codes for CASSLSADQETQYF.

The genes are TRBV5-4 and TRBJ2-7; 7 nucleotides match TRBD1. Unmatched junction bases numbered 1, after V lost 4 bases and J lost 3 bases. Germline V gene sequence: CDR1 SGHNT, CDR2 YYREEE (reference sequence). The CDR3 totals 12 residues. DNA for the CDR3: TGTGCCAGCAGCCGGGACAGCTACGAGCAGTACTTC. Amino acid sequence: CASSRDSYEQYF.

The chain uses TRBV6-1 and TRBJ2-5; 11 bases match TRBD2. Germline trimming cut 6 bases from V and 5 bases from J; bases unmatched to any gene: 8. The V gene's germline CDR1 is MNHNS and CDR2 SASEGT. CDR3 length: 15 amino acids. CDR3 loop: CASRQLSGGAETQYF. The CDR3 bases are TGTGCCAGCAGACAACTTAGCGGGGGGGCTGAGACCCAGTACTTC.

This clone was observed once. The CDR3 DNA reads TGTGCCAGCAGCGCGACGGCGAAGTATGGCTACACCTTC. Translating it yields CASSATAKYGYTF. The J gene is TRBJ1-2, the V gene TRBV6-6; D is ambiguous. Deletions cut 6 bases from V and 5 bases from J, with 13 bases between. Germline V lookup: CDR1 MNHNY, CDR2 SVGAGI (reference sequence). This CDR3 region has 13 residues.

As for this clone: An end of the junction differs from the germline gene, which may be a read error. The chain couples TRBV7-3 to TRBJ2-4; D remains unclear. This CDR3 contains 15 residues. Germline-derived CDR1 and CDR2 are SGHTA and FQGTGA. CDR3 loop: CASSQEWGTKNIQYF. The CDR3 DNA follows: TGCGCCAGCAGCCAAGAGTGGGGAACCAAAAACATTCAGTACTTC.

This chain connects TRBV10-3 to TRBJ2-7, with D unresolved. Germline V gives CDR1 ENHRY, CDR2 SYGVKD. The ends were cut back, 4 bases at V and 3 bases at J, with 4 bases in the middle. This CDR3 has 11 amino acids. CDR3 region: CAISGNYEQYF. The DNA of the CDR3 is TGTGCCATCAGTGGGAACTACGAGCAGTACTTC.

The V gene is TRBV11-2, the J gene TRBJ1-2; D perhaps matches TRBD1 (6 bases). This CDR3 has 13 amino acids. The germline V and J ends were trimmed by 3 bases and 2 bases, with 7 bases remaining between them. Germline CDR1 SGHAT, CDR2 FQNNGV. Here the CDR3 reads CASSFQGNYGYTF. The CDR3 DNA sequence: TGTGCCAGCAGCTTCCAGGGGAACTATGGCTACACCTTC.

The chain couples TRBV6-1 to TRBJ2-7; no clear D gene. The V gene's germline CDR1 is MNHNS and CDR2 SASEGT. V lost 0 bases and J 0 bases, leaving 9 bases between the germline ends. The CDR3 covers 15 residues. Here the CDR3 reads CASSEASFISYEQYF. The CDR3 DNA sequence: TGTGCCAGCAGTGAAGCGAGCTTTATCTCCTACGAGCAGTACTTC.

The chain uses TRBV19 and TRBJ1-5, with 8 positions matching TRBD1. Trimming removed 6 bases from V and 5 bases from J; junction bases left unmatched: 3. Germline V lookup: CDR1 LNHDA, CDR2 SQIVND (reference sequence). The CDR3 covers 13 residues. DNA for the CDR3: TGTGCCAGTAGCGCGGACAGGGATCAGCCCCAGCATTTT. This codes for CASSADRDQPQHF.

The gene calls are TRBV12-5 and TRBJ2-2; 10 positions match TRBD1. V was pared by 4 bases and J by 4 bases, with 24 bases of the junction left unmatched. Germline V gene sequence: CDR1 LGHNT, CDR2 FRNRAP. This CDR3 comprises 22 residues. The CDR3 loop is CASGSIAIQVGFRTGGTGELFF. CDR3 in DNA: TGTGCTAGTGGTTCGATTGCTATACAGGTGGGGTTTCGGACAGGGGGCACCGGGGAGCTGTTTTTT.

The J gene is TRBJ2-2, the V gene TRBV9; D is undetermined. Trimming pared 2 bases from V and 5 bases from J, leaving 4 bases between. CDR1 and CDR2 from the germline V gene are SGDLS and YYNGEE. The CDR3 runs 12 residues. The CDR3 reads CASSVSTGELFF. In DNA, the CDR3 is TGTGCCAGCAGCGTTTCTACCGGGGAGCTGTTTTTT.

The CDR3 sequence is CASSQETDTYGYTF. CDR3 nucleotide sequence: TGCGCCAGCAGCCAGGAGACTGATACCTATGGCTACACCTTC. The chain combines TRBV4-3 with TRBJ1-2; no firm D call. In germline, CDR1 is LGHNA, CDR2 YSLEER. The CDR3 runs 14 residues. The V end was cut by 3 bases, the J end by 4 bases, with 12 bases between.

The chain has TRBV7-2 and TRBJ2-7, with 7 bases lining up with TRBD2. J was trimmed by 1 base and V by 3 bases; bases with no gene match: 6. Germline CDR1 SGHTA, CDR2 FQGNSA. The CDR3 has 15 amino acids. CDR3 coding DNA: TGTGCCAGCAGCTTCCTCGGGACTAAGTCCTACGAGCAGTACTTC. This encodes CASSFLGTKSYEQYF.